A single T cell receptor beta chain is shown here with its context. Antigen: not known. Use of 60 Vbeta and 13 Jbeta primers characterized the PCR. Repertoires were generated with immunoSEQ multiplex PCR, while TCRdb's copy carries only in-frame clones and drops some. The data hold 100,000 to 150,000 clones, with 75% to 85% observed a single time. The data derive from a study of cytomegalovirus exposure and HLA in healthy donors. Study-wide points: Reportedly, fewer N-insertions than the 666-donor mean appeared in an Asian-associated ancestry cluster in a later analysis. 87-base-pair reads could not separate some V segments, including TRBV6-2 and TRBV6-3. A previous analysis found most TCR beta V segments productive roughly 87% or roughly 30% of the time.

In germline, CDR1 is SGDLS, CDR2 YYNGEE. Trimming removed 3 bases from V and 0 bases from J, with 16 bases in between. The CDR3 has 17 amino acids. All the people who gave samples were healthy bone marrow donors. The rearrangement joins TRBV9 to TRBJ1-3, with D perhaps TRBD1 (6 bases). The sequence was collected from a man aged 25-45 years in good health and CMV-seropositive. The sample comprised PBMCs. CDR3 residues: CASSDYVGATSGNTIYF. As DNA, the CDR3 is TGTGCCAGCAGCGATTATGTGGGGGCGACCTCTGGAAACACCATATATTTT.